This T cell receptor (beta chain) was found in a study of T-cell reconstitution after alpha-beta-depleted transplantation in children. The ends lost 3 bases at V and 5 bases at J; junction bases unmatched: 3. From germline, CDR1 is SNHLY and CDR2 FYNNEI. The CDR3 spans 14 residues. Preparation of the TCRbeta library was carried out with unique molecular identifiers. MiXCR, applied by TCRdb to the PCR reads, yields one record per CDR3 protein. The sample contains about 610,000 distinct CDR3 sequences, over 20% of which appear only once. This clonotype appeared a few times. Its antigen is unidentified. The study's findings and limits: Most T-cell counts and diversity one year after the transplant came from T cells that were newly produced. It was reported that alpha-beta T cells came from several hundred expanded graft clones (about two months after transplant). Surviving recipient cells, namely T cells and thymic progenitors, were the source of high day-60 TCRbeta diversity in some patients.

Sequenced here: PBMCs, sampled before TCRalphabeta/CD19-depleted stem cell transplant. This clonotype originated in a boy under three years old with Wiskott-Aldrich syndrome, due to receive a stem cell transplant. The chain uses TRBV2 and TRBJ1-5; TRBD1 matches 8 bases. The CDR3 is CASSDRRGHQPQHF. CDR3 nucleotide sequence: TGTGCCAGCAGTGACCGCAGGGGGCATCAGCCCCAGCATTTT.